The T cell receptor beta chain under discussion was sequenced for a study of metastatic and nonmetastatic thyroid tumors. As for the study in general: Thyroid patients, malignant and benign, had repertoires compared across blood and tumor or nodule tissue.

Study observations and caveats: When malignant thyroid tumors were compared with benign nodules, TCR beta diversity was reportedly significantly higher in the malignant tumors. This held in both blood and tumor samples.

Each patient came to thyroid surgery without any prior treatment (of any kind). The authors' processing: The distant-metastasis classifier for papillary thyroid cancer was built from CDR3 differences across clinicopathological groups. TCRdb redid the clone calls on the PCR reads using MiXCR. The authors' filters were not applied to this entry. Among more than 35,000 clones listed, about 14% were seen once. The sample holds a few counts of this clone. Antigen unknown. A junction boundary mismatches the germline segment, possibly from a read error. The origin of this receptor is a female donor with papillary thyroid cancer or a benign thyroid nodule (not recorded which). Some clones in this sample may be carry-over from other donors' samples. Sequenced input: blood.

CDR3 coding DNA: TGTGCCAGTAGTTCGTCGTCCCGGTCCAACGGTCGTGGTGAGCAGTTCTTC. It yields the protein CASSSSSRSNGRGEQFF. V is TRBV28 and J is TRBJ2-1; no clear D. In germline, CDR1 is MDHEN, CDR2 SYDVKM. CDR3 length: 17 residues.